Following are 18 T cell receptor beta chains from one sample sequenced in a study of blood T cell repertoires in COVID-19. Generated by immunoSEQ multiplex PCR, the TCRdb table keeps only in-frame clones and is missing some. The sample shows more than 100,000 clones, around 91% of them seen only once. Sequencing used peripheral blood. The receptors were gathered from a woman aged 55-69 years with COVID-19, enrolled during active disease.

The chain joins TRBV4-3 to TRBJ2-1, with TRBD2 matching over 10 bases. V gave up 1 base and J gave up 7 bases; unmatched junction bases: 7. Germline lookup yields CDR1 LGHNA and CDR2 YSLEER. This CDR3 has 16 amino acids. The CDR3 is CASSQASLAGVNEQFF. CDR3 DNA: TGCGCCAGCAGCCAAGCGTCCCTAGCGGGGGTGAATGAGCAGTTCTTC.

The chain combines TRBV25-1 with TRBJ2-5; 8 positions agree with TRBD2. Trimming took 8 bases from V and 4 from J; bases not matched to a gene: 6. This CDR3 contains 13 residues. The V gene's germline CDR1 is MGHDK and CDR2 SYGVNS. The CDR3 nucleotides are TGTGCCAGCGGCTCGGGGGGGAGAGAGACCCAGTACTTC. Translating it yields CASGSGGRETQYF.

The chain combines TRBV6-6 with TRBJ2-5; 8 bases are shared with TRBD2. V gave up 7 bases and J gave up 4 bases; unmatched junction bases: 8. Germline V gene data show CDR1 as MNHNY and CDR2 as SVGAGI (reference sequence). This CDR3 is 14 amino acids long. In nucleotides, the CDR3 is TGTGCCAGCAAAAACACCGGGGGGGGAGAGACCCAGTACTTC. Protein product: CASKNTGGGETQYF.

This clone has only one observation. The V call is TRBV10-3, the J call TRBJ2-7; 7 nucleotides agree with TRBD1. The V and J ends lost 0 bases and 5 bases, in that order; junction bases with no gene match: 4. Germline V gene sequence: CDR1 ENHRY, CDR2 SYGVKD. The CDR3 runs to 14 residues. The CDR3 protein is CAISESPDRNEQYF. The CDR3 bases are TGTGCCATCAGTGAGTCCCCGGACAGGAACGAGCAGTACTTC.

V gene TRBV2 combines with J gene TRBJ2-3; 7 nucleotides match TRBD2. V lost 9 bases to trimming and J lost 1 base; unmatched junction nucleotides: 10. Germline values: CDR1 SNHLY, CDR2 FYNNEI. The CDR3 contains 15 residues. The CDR3 protein is CASASLAGGTDTQYF. The CDR3 coding sequence is TGTGCCAGTGCCTCTCTGGCGGGGGGCACAGATACGCAGTATTTT.

This chain uses TRBV28 with TRBJ1-2; D gene unclear. Looked up from germline, CDR1 is MDHEN and CDR2 is SYDVKM. The CDR3 has 14 amino acids. Trimming removed 4 bases from V and 8 bases from J, with 17 bases in between. CDR3 loop: CASSSNGGISGYTF. The CDR3, as DNA: TGTGCCAGCAGTTCCAACGGCGGCATATCCGGCTACACCTTC.

The CDR3 sequence is CASTKGSSNYGYTF. CDR3 nucleotides: TGTGCCAGTACCAAGGGGTCTTCTAACTATGGCTACACCTTC. The chain combines TRBV19 with TRBJ1-2; D may be TRBD1 (5 bases). V shed 7 bases and J shed 0 bases, with 12 bases lying between them. This CDR3 has 14 amino acids. In germline, CDR1 is LNHDA, CDR2 SQIVND (reference sequence).

The table lists this clone with many counts. J is TRBJ1-1 and V is TRBV7-6, with D possibly being TRBD1 (6 bases). Per the germline V gene, CDR1 is SGHVS and CDR2 is FNYEAQ. Trimming shortened V by 5 bases and J by 4 bases, and 17 bases separated the two germline ends. The CDR3 consists of 15 residues. CDR3 in DNA: TGTGCCAGCAGCCTCGGACAGCTCGGTGGCACTGAAGCTTTCTTT. Translation: CASSLGQLGGTEAFF.

This clone was observed a few times. This chain links TRBV27 with TRBJ1-1; no firm D call. The CDR3 totals 14 residues. Trimming shortened V by 6 bases and J by 9 bases, and 20 bases separated the two germline ends. CDR1 is MNHEY and CDR2 is SMNVEV in the germline V gene (reference sequence). The CDR3 spells CASSSPANRVQAFF. The CDR3 nucleotides are TGTGCCAGCAGCTCACCGGCCAACAGAGTACAAGCTTTCTTT.

The rearrangement joins TRBV5-1 to TRBJ2-7, with D possibly being TRBD2 (5 bases). CDR3 size: 13 residues. The germline V and J ends were trimmed by 2 bases and 7 bases, with 13 bases remaining between them. The germline gives CDR1 SGHRS, CDR2 YFSETQ. The CDR3 DNA reads TGCGCCAGCAGCTTCGGCGGGTCGAGAGAGCAGTACTTC. It encodes CASSFGGSREQYF.

This sequence joins TRBV7-2 and TRBJ1-2, with a weak D call TRBD1 (6 bases). Per the germline V gene, CDR1 is SGHTA and CDR2 is FQGNSA. V dropped 3 bases and J dropped 3 bases, with 14 bases sitting between them. The length of the CDR3 is 15 residues. The CDR3 loop reads CASSFGSGVDYGYTF. CDR3 nucleotides: TGTGCCAGCAGCTTCGGGTCAGGGGTGGACTATGGCTACACCTTC.

The chain links TRBV6-2 or TRBV6-3 to TRBJ1-5, with D possibly TRBD1 on 6 matching bases. The CDR3 length is 14 residues. V was clipped by 0 bases and J by 9 bases, with 12 bases between them. The germline gives CDR1 MNHEY, CDR2 SVGEGT. CDR3 DNA: TGTGCCAGCAGTTACTCCCGGACAGCCGGGCCCCAGCATTTT. It codes for CASSYSRTAGPQHF.

The J gene is TRBJ1-4, the V gene TRBV19; 7 bases match TRBD1. Germline-derived CDR1 and CDR2 are LNHDA and SQIVND (reference sequence). CDR3 size: 15 residues. Trimming cost V 5 bases and J 7 bases; bases outside gene matches: 10. CDR3 loop: CASSVAGTDVEKLFF. CDR3 nucleotides: TGTGCCAGTAGTGTGGCCGGGACAGATGTTGAAAAACTGTTTTTT.

The chain uses TRBV5-6 and TRBJ1-2; 7 bases agree with TRBD1. The V segment lost 1 base and the J segment 4 bases; nucleotides outside the gene matches: 13. The CDR3 is 17 residues long. Germline CDR1 SGHDT, CDR2 YYEEEE. The CDR3 nucleotides read TGTGCCAGCAGCTTGTGGGGGGCAGGGGGTAGAGGCTATGGCTACACCTTC. Encoded protein: CASSLWGAGGRGYGYTF.

The V call is TRBV14, the J call TRBJ2-2, with D possibly matching TRBD2 (6 bases). The CDR3 extends over 16 amino acids. Germline CDR1 is SGHDN and CDR2 is FVKESK. With 6 bases removed from V and 3 bases from J, the gap between germline ends came to 17 bases. The CDR3 DNA follows: TGTGCCAGCAGTCACATCGGGAGAGGGGACACCGGGGAGCTGTTTTTT. As protein: CASSHIGRGDTGELFF.

The J gene is TRBJ2-3, the V gene TRBV27, with 12 bases fitting TRBD2. The CDR3 consists of 16 residues. V dropped 4 bases and J dropped 0; count of bases not matched to a gene: 2. The germline CDR1 and CDR2 sequences are MNHEY and SMNVEV (reference sequence). The CDR3 bases are TGTGCCAGCAGTTCGGGGACTAGCGGGAGCACAGATACGCAGTATTTT. It specifies CASSSGTSGSTDTQYF.

The J gene is TRBJ2-7, the V gene TRBV5-1, with D perhaps TRBD1 (6 bases). There are 14 residues in the CDR3. Trimming cost V 0 bases and J 6 bases, with 13 bases left between them. Germline V lookup: CDR1 SGHRS, CDR2 YFSETQ. The CDR3 DNA reads TGCGCCAGCAGCTTGGCTGGGGGCAGCGGCGAGCAGTACTTC. Residues: CASSLAGGSGEQYF.

The V gene is TRBV18, the J gene TRBJ1-1, with 8 bases identical to TRBD1. This CDR3 is 15 amino acids long. Germline V gene sequence: CDR1 KGHSH, CDR2 LQKENI. The V gene end was trimmed by 5 bases and the J gene end by 6 bases; junction bases not matched to a gene: 11. For the CDR3, the DNA is TGTGCCAGCTCAGAGAATGGACAGGGCGGTCCTGAAGCTTTCTTT. Translating it yields CASSENGQGGPEAFF. The whole variable domain, filled in from reference TRBV18 and TRBJ1-1, reads NAGVMQNPRHLVRRRGQEARLRCSPMKGHSHVYWYRQLPEEGLKFMVYLQKENIIDESGMPKERFSAEFPKEGPSILRIQQVVRGDSAAYFCASSENGQGGPEAFFGQGTRLTVV.